The 21 T cell receptor beta chains below come from one sample, sequenced in a study of identical twins. Via MiXCR, TCRdb re-called the 5' RACE reads, giving one row per CDR3 protein. The sample lists 600,000 to 850,000 distinct CDR3 sequences; about 20% were seen once. These same data were also listed under a study on T cells expressing NK-cell markers.

Specimen: PBMCs. Receptors were obtained from a woman younger than 35 in good health.

CDR3 protein: CSASPGNEKLFF. The CDR3 bases are TGCAGTGCTAGTCCAGGGAATGAAAAACTGTTTTTT. The chain carries TRBV20-1 and TRBJ1-4; weak D call: TRBD1 (5 bases). V was cut by 3 bases and J by 5 bases, with 7 bases left in between. There are 12 residues in the CDR3. Germline loops: CDR1 DFQATT, CDR2 SNEGSKA (reference sequence).

Ten or more counts support this clonotype. The V gene is TRBV18, the J gene TRBJ1-2, with unresolved D. Germline assignment: CDR1 KGHSH and CDR2 LQKENI. Trimming removed 2 bases at V and 7 bases at J, with 14 bases between. This CDR3 has 14 amino acids. This CDR3 reads CASSPSPGVGGYTF. The CDR3 DNA is TGTGCCAGCTCACCATCGCCGGGAGTGGGTGGCTACACCTTC.

This clonotype was seen only a few times. This rearrangement joins TRBV11-2 to TRBJ2-2; D is unclear. The CDR3 runs to 16 residues. Germline CDR1 reads SGHAT; CDR2 reads FQNNGV. The V end was cut by 3 bases, the J end by 3 bases, with 14 bases between. The CDR3 protein is CASSFREPGYTGELFF. In nucleotides, the CDR3 is TGTGCCAGCAGCTTTAGAGAGCCGGGTTACACCGGGGAGCTGTTTTTT.

This clonotype was found a few times. The chain is built from TRBV12-3 or TRBV12-4 and TRBJ1-1; no firm D call. This CDR3 contains 12 residues. Trimming removed 6 bases from V and 8 bases from J, with 13 bases in between. CDR3 loop: CASSPLRGEAFF. The CDR3 nucleotides are TGTGCCAGCAGCCCTCTCCGAGGGGAAGCTTTCTTT.

This clonotype was seen many times. V is TRBV5-1 and J is TRBJ2-4; D may correspond to TRBD1 or TRBD2 (5 bases each). CDR1 and CDR2 from the germline V gene are SGHRS and YFSETQ. The ends were cut back, 0 bases at V and 8 bases at J, with 12 bases in the middle. The CDR3 loop spans 14 amino acids. The CDR3 sequence is CASSLVAGRDIQYF. The CDR3 DNA follows: TGCGCCAGCAGCTTGGTGGCAGGGAGAGACATTCAGTACTTC. Full variable domain (missing parts from reference TRBV5-1 and TRBJ2-4): KAGVTQTPRYLIKTRGQQVTLSCSPISGHRSVSWYQQTPGQGLQFLFEYFSETQRNKGNFPGRFSGRQFSNSRSEMNVSTLELGDSALYLCASSLVAGRDIQYFGAGTRLSVL.

This clonotype was recorded a few times. The J gene is TRBJ2-3, the V gene TRBV5-1; possibly TRBD2 for D (5 bases). Germline CDR1 SGHRS, CDR2 YFSETQ. V was cut by 4 bases and J by 3 bases, with 12 bases left in between. This CDR3 contains 14 residues. This chain's CDR3 is CASSIGSGTDTQYF. In DNA form, the CDR3 reads TGCGCCAGCAGCATAGGGTCGGGAACAGATACGCAGTATTTT.

This chain links TRBV20-1 with TRBJ1-4; D ambiguous. The V and J ends lost 5 bases and 1 base respectively, with 11 bases between them. Germline CDR1 DFQATT, CDR2 SNEGSKA (reference sequence). The CDR3 contains 14 residues. CDR3 in DNA: TGCAGTGCTCGACCCATGGGAACTAATGAAAAACTGTTTTTT. This sequence encodes CSARPMGTNEKLFF.

This clonotype was seen more than once but under ten times. This chain uses TRBV12-3 or TRBV12-4 with TRBJ2-5; D assignment may be TRBD1 or TRBD2 (5 bases each). The length of the CDR3 is 12 residues. Trimming took off 6 bases at V and 4 bases at J, with 9 bases between the two ends. The chain's CDR3 is CASSGASETQYF. CDR3 coding DNA: TGTGCCAGCAGCGGGGCTTCAGAGACCCAGTACTTC.

This clonotype was found a few times. This sequence joins TRBV12-3 or TRBV12-4 and TRBJ2-7; no definite D call. The CDR3 totals 13 residues. Trimming pared 5 bases from V and 0 bases from J, leaving 8 bases between. CDR3 DNA: TGTGCCAGCAGTCCAAACCACTCCTACGAGCAGTACTTC. Translated, it gives CASSPNHSYEQYF.

This clonotype was seen ten or more times. CDR3 region: CASSFGVRNQPQHF. The CDR3 nucleotides read TGTGCCAGCAGTTTCGGGGTGAGGAATCAGCCCCAGCATTTT. The chain couples TRBV12-3 or TRBV12-4 to TRBJ1-5, with no clear D. This CDR3 comprises 14 residues. Trimming shortened V by 3 bases and J by 4 bases, and 10 bases separated the two germline ends.

This sequence joins TRBV5-1 and TRBJ2-7, with 8 bases that match TRBD2. The CDR3 has 15 amino acids. With 2 bases clipped from V and 2 bases from J, the junction kept 6 bases outside the gene matches. Germline lookup yields CDR1 SGHRS and CDR2 YFSETQ. The CDR3 is CASSLLAGFTYEQYF. The DNA of the CDR3 is TGCGCCAGCAGCTTATTAGCGGGGTTCACCTACGAGCAGTACTTC. The entire variable domain, with the rest obtained from reference TRBV5-1 and TRBJ2-7, is as follows: KAGVTQTPRYLIKTRGQQVTLSCSPISGHRSVSWYQQTPGQGLQFLFEYFSETQRNKGNFPGRFSGRQFSNSRSEMNVSTLELGDSALYLCASSLLAGFTYEQYFGPGTRLTVT.

The chain employs TRBV20-1 and TRBJ2-6; D possibly uses TRBD1 or TRBD2 (5 bases each). Germline CDR1 is DFQATT and CDR2 is SNEGSKA (reference sequence). This CDR3 comprises 15 residues. V was pared by 7 bases and J by 0 bases, with 13 bases between. CDR3 sequence reads: CSVAGDPSGANVLTF. The CDR3 coding sequence is TGCAGTGTTGCTGGGGACCCCTCTGGGGCCAACGTCCTGACTTTC.

This clonotype was counted a few times. The chain joins TRBV25-1 to TRBJ1-1; a weak D match, TRBD1 (6 bases). This CDR3 has 14 residues. Deletions cut 3 bases from V and 2 bases from J, with 10 bases between. CDR1 is MGHDK and CDR2 is SYGVNS in the germline V gene. CDR3 bases: TGTGCCAGCAGTGACGGAGGGGGAAACACTGAAGCTTTCTTT. As protein: CASSDGGGNTEAFF.

This clonotype turned up a few times. The rearrangement uses TRBV6-2 or TRBV6-3 and TRBJ1-2; the D gene is possibly TRBD1 (6 bases). CDR3 length equals 12 residues. V lost 10 bases and J 8 bases, leaving 17 bases between the germline ends. Germline values: CDR1 MNHEY, CDR2 SVGEGT. The CDR3 coding sequence is TGTGCCACCTCAACAGGGATTCAAGGCTACACCTTC. Protein: CATSTGIQGYTF.

This clonotype was picked up a small number of times. The chain employs TRBV12-3 or TRBV12-4 and TRBJ1-5; D perhaps matches TRBD1 (6 bases). The CDR3 length is 14 residues. Trimming left V 5 bases short and J 4 bases short, with 12 bases between. The CDR3 region is CASSRGLVNQPQHF. The CDR3 DNA is TGTGCCAGCAGTAGGGGGTTAGTGAATCAGCCCCAGCATTTT.

This chain links TRBV6-1 with TRBJ2-1; D perhaps matches TRBD1 (5 bases). CDR3 size: 14 residues. V dropped 6 bases and J dropped 3 bases, with 12 bases sitting between them. The germline V gene encodes CDR1 MNHNS and CDR2 SASEGT. Here the CDR3 DNA reads TGTGCCAGCAGAGGACACTACCTCTACAATGAGCAGTTCTTC. It is translated as CASRGHYLYNEQFF.

There are a few counts of this clonotype. The rearrangement uses TRBV12-3 or TRBV12-4 and TRBJ2-6; D call uncertain. The CDR3 spans 13 residues. Trimming cost V 7 bases and J 2 bases, with 6 bases left between them. The chain's CDR3 is CASKPPGANVLTF. CDR3 DNA sequence: TGTGCCAGCAAACCACCTGGGGCCAACGTCCTGACTTTC.

This clonotype was seen only a few times. The CDR3 is CASSQNQGQFF. The DNA of the CDR3 is TGTGCCAGCAGCCAGAATCAGGGGCAGTTCTTC. The chain carries TRBV14 and TRBJ2-1, with a tentative D call TRBD1 (5 bases). The CDR3 runs 11 residues. V was trimmed by 3 bases and J by 12 bases, leaving 9 bases between them. Germline loops: CDR1 SGHDN, CDR2 FVKESK.

This clonotype has a handful of counts. The rearrangement joins TRBV10-1 to TRBJ2-5; D is perhaps TRBD1 (7 bases). Trimming pared 5 bases from V and 2 bases from J, leaving 12 bases between. This CDR3 is 14 amino acids long. Germline V gene lookup returns CDR1 WNHNN and CDR2 SYGVQD (reference sequence). The CDR3 spells CASSHAGGQETQYF. CDR3 DNA sequence: TGCGCCAGCAGTCACGCAGGGGGGCAAGAGACCCAGTACTTC.

The chain couples TRBV12-3 or TRBV12-4 to TRBJ2-1; 10 bases are shared with TRBD2. Trimming at V came to 5 bases and at J to 5 bases, leaving 9 bases not matched to a gene. This CDR3 comprises 16 residues. The CDR3 DNA follows: TGTGCCAGCAGTCCGATCGGGACTAGCGCGAACAATGAGCAGTTCTTC. Its protein is CASSPIGTSANNEQFF.

This clonotype was counted a few times. The J gene is TRBJ2-6, the V gene TRBV7-9; unclear D gene. Trimming removed 10 bases at V and 0 bases at J, with 10 bases between. This CDR3 is 14 amino acids long. Germline V gene sequence: CDR1 SEHNR, CDR2 FQNEAQ (reference sequence). CDR3 nucleotides: TGTGCCATCCTGGCTGACTCTGGGGCCAACGTCCTGACTTTC. Protein sequence: CAILADSGANVLTF. Drawing the rest from reference TRBV7-9 and TRBJ2-6, the complete variable domain is DTGVSQNPRHKITKRGQNVTFRCDPISEHNRLYWYRQTLGQGPEFLTYFQNEAQLEKSRLLSDRFSAERPKGSFSTLEIQRTEQGDSAMYLCAILADSGANVLTFGAGSRLTVL.